Shown below are 28 T cell receptor beta chains from a single sample sequenced in a study of multiple sclerosis patients with progressive multifocal leukoencephalopathy. Repertoires were generated with immunoSEQ multiplex PCR, while TCRdb's copy carries only in-frame clones and drops some. Of about 25,000 clones listed, around 93% are singletons. Sample time point: roughly 13 months of natalizumab therapy. The sample here was PBMCs, taken from a patient treated with natalizumab. The receptors originated from a man younger than 45 with multiple sclerosis.

In the case of this clone: An end of the junction differs from the germline gene, which may be a read error. This sequence joins TRBV7-9 and TRBJ2-7; D gene unclear. This CDR3 is 12 amino acids long. Germline V gene sequence: CDR1 SEHNR, CDR2 FQNEAQ (reference sequence). The CDR3 sequence is CASSFGDSLPSF. DNA of the CDR3: TGTGCCAGCAGCTTTGGGGATAGTCTCCCTTCCTTC.

The chain links TRBV7-8 to TRBJ2-1; D unclear. Germline V gives CDR1 SGHVS, CDR2 FQNEAQ. Trimming took off 0 bases at V and 7 bases at J, with 7 bases between the two ends. The CDR3 sequence is 13 residues long. The chain's CDR3 is CASSLAGENEQFF. The CDR3 region has the DNA TGTGCCAGCAGCTTAGCCGGCGAAAATGAGCAGTTCTTC.

The chain carries TRBV6-5 and TRBJ1-1, with D perhaps TRBD1 (6 bases). Germline CDR1 reads MNHEY; CDR2 reads SVGAGI. The CDR3 extends over 16 amino acids. V was cut by 0 bases and J by 0 bases, with 11 bases left in between. This chain's CDR3 is CASSYSRGTLNTEAFF. The CDR3 bases are TGTGCCAGCAGTTACTCAAGGGGGACCTTGAACACTGAAGCTTTCTTT.

The chain recombines TRBV5-6 with TRBJ2-7, with TRBD1 matching 7 bases. CDR1 and CDR2 (germline): SGHDT, YYEEEE. This CDR3 spans 14 amino acids. V trimming: 4 bases; J trimming: 5 bases; junction bases outside the gene matches: 9. This CDR3 is CASSLGGPFNEQYV. DNA of the CDR3: TGTGCCAGCAGCCTAGGGGGCCCCTTTAACGAGCAGTACGTC.

This clone was counted between two and nine times. The J gene is TRBJ2-7, the V gene TRBV4-1, with TRBD2 matching over 8 bases. The CDR3 contains 16 residues. Trimming at V came to 4 bases and at J to 6 bases, leaving 14 bases not matched to a gene. From germline, CDR1 is MGHRA and CDR2 YSYEKL. The DNA for the CDR3 is TGCGCCAGCAGCCCCCACCCCGGGACTAGATTTAGCGAGCAGTACTTC. Residues: CASSPHPGTRFSEQYF.

The genes are TRBV9 and TRBJ2-1; 14 positions match TRBD2. Germline CDR1 SGDLS, CDR2 YYNGEE. Unmatched junction bases numbered 4, after V lost 2 bases and J lost 9 bases. The CDR3 has 15 amino acids. CDR3 in amino acids: CASSVGTSGSSEQFF. In DNA, the CDR3 is TGTGCCAGCAGCGTCGGGACTAGCGGGAGTAGTGAGCAGTTCTTC.

In its sample, this clone was seen once. V gene TRBV9 combines with J gene TRBJ1-1; D is undetermined. CDR3 length: 13 residues. The germline gives CDR1 SGDLS, CDR2 YYNGEE. The V end was cut by 5 bases, the J end by 2 bases, with 10 bases between. The CDR3 region has the DNA TGTGCCAGCAGTCAGACGGTAAACACTGAAGCTTTCTTT. As protein: CASSQTVNTEAFF.

The rearrangement uses TRBV4-3 and TRBJ2-2, with D unresolved. The V gene lost 0 bases and the J gene lost 6 bases, with 8 bases spanning the gap. Germline V gene lookup returns CDR1 LGHNA and CDR2 YSLEER. The CDR3 sequence is 14 residues long. The CDR3: CASSQDRKPGELFF. Written as DNA, the CDR3 is TGCGCCAGCAGCCAAGATCGGAAGCCCGGGGAGCTGTTTTTT.

The chain uses TRBV4-1 and TRBJ1-2; D uncertain. In germline, CDR1 is MGHRA, CDR2 YSYEKL. The ends were cut back, 0 bases at V and 8 bases at J, with 13 bases in the middle. The CDR3 loop spans 14 amino acids. For the CDR3, the DNA is TGCGCCAGCAGCCAAGAAGGCTGGGCGGAAGGCTACACCTTC. Translation gives CASSQEGWAEGYTF.

The chain links TRBV6-1 to TRBJ1-5; 8 bases agree with TRBD1. The V gene's germline CDR1 is MNHNS and CDR2 SASEGT. This CDR3 has 13 residues. V shed 10 bases, J shed 6 bases, and the junction held 8 bases outside the gene matches. CDR3 nucleotide sequence: TGTGCCACCCAGTATACAGGGGGTCAGCCCCAGCATTTT. Translation: CATQYTGGQPQHF.

V gene TRBV13 combines with J gene TRBJ1-2; D call uncertain. V was trimmed by 5 bases and J by 1 base, leaving 11 bases between them. CDR1 is PRHDT and CDR2 is FYEKMQ in the germline V gene (reference sequence). The CDR3 runs 14 residues. CDR3 loop: CASSRNGVNYGYTF. CDR3 in DNA: TGTGCCAGCAGCAGAAACGGGGTTAACTATGGCTACACCTTC.

CDR3 loop: CASNRQGTETQYF. As DNA, the CDR3 is TGCGCCAGCAACCGACAGGGCACGGAGACCCAGTACTTC. The chain uses TRBV5-1 and TRBJ2-5; TRBD1 matches 7 bases. Germline assignment: CDR1 SGHRS and CDR2 YFSETQ. This CDR3 is 13 amino acids long. V dropped 6 bases and J dropped 5; count of bases not matched to a gene: 7.

This clone has a single count. The rearrangement joins TRBV11-2 to TRBJ1-1; D ambiguous. The V end lost 6 bases, the J end lost 3 bases, and 11 bases lay between the germline ends. The CDR3 is made up of 13 amino acids. Germline V lookup: CDR1 SGHAT, CDR2 FQNNGV. CDR3 nucleotide sequence: TGTGCCAGCAGACTCCTCGTGGACACTGAAGCTTTCTTT. Translated: CASRLLVDTEAFF.

The genes are TRBV4-3 and TRBJ2-5; D is unclear. Looked up from germline, CDR1 is LGHNA and CDR2 is YSLEER. CDR3 size: 12 residues. The V gene lost 4 bases and the J gene lost 0 bases, with 3 bases spanning the gap. The CDR3 DNA is TGCGCCAGCAGCCGAAACCAAGAGACCCAGTACTTC. This encodes CASSRNQETQYF.

The chain is built from TRBV19 and TRBJ2-5, with 9 bases identical to TRBD2. V was pared by 1 base and J by 5 bases, with 8 bases of the junction left unmatched. This CDR3 has 16 amino acids. The germline V gene encodes CDR1 LNHDA and CDR2 SQIVND (reference sequence). The DNA for the CDR3 is TGTGCCAGTAGTATAGCCCGAGCGGGAGGATCCGAGACCCAGTACTTC. Its protein product is CASSIARAGGSETQYF.

V usage is TRBV18 and J usage is TRBJ2-1; D not resolved. The CDR3 runs 13 residues. The germline V gene has CDR1 KGHSH and CDR2 LQKENI. V lost 2 bases to trimming and J lost 5 bases, with 7 bases between them. The CDR3 loop reads CASSPELHNEQFF. In nucleotides, the CDR3 is TGTGCCAGCTCACCAGAACTGCACAATGAGCAGTTCTTC.

This clone appeared once. The chain joins TRBV27 to TRBJ1-1; D unresolved. This CDR3 spans 13 amino acids. V gave up 6 bases and J gave up 6 bases, with 14 bases separating them. Germline-derived CDR1 and CDR2 are MNHEY and SMNVEV (reference sequence). For the CDR3, the DNA is TGTGCCAGCAGCATGCGTCGGTTAGCTGAAGCTTTCTTT. It codes for CASSMRRLAEAFF.

As concerns this clone: The sample contains more than one DNA sequence encoding this CDR3. The genes are TRBV9 and TRBJ2-1, with 11 nucleotides matching TRBD2. The J segment lost 5 bases and the V segment lost 0 bases, leaving 7 bases of the junction unmatched. The germline CDR1 and CDR2 sequences are SGDLS and YYNGEE. CDR3 size: 17 residues. For the CDR3, the DNA is TGTGCCAGCAGCGTAGTCGGTGGGACTAGCGGAAACAATGAGCAGTTCTTC. Protein product: CASSVVGGTSGNNEQFF. Full variable domain (rest looked up from reference TRBV9 and TRBJ2-1): DSGVTQTPKHLITATGQRVTLRCSPRSGDLSVYWYQQSLDQGLQFLIQYYNGEERAKGNILERFSAQQFPDLHSELNLSSLELGDSALYFCASSVVGGTSGNNEQFFGPGTRLTVL.

The V call is TRBV15, the J call TRBJ2-2; D remains ambiguous. With 3 bases removed from V and 4 bases from J, the gap between germline ends came to 0 bases. This CDR3 has 11 amino acids. The V gene's germline CDR1 is LNHNV and CDR2 YYDKDF (reference sequence). In DNA form, the CDR3 reads TGTGCCACCAGCAGCACCGGGGAGCTGTTTTTT. It is translated as CATSSTGELFF.

This clone was recorded a few times. The chain uses TRBV10-3 and TRBJ1-1; 7 bases match TRBD1. CDR3 size: 13 residues. The V and J ends lost 10 bases and 3 bases, in that order; junction bases with no gene match: 8. Germline lookup yields CDR1 ENHRY and CDR2 SYGVKD. The CDR3 here is CATLRDSYTEAFF. CDR3 DNA sequence: TGTGCCACCCTTAGGGACAGTTACACTGAAGCTTTCTTT.

This clone showed up just once. This chain links TRBV19 with TRBJ1-1; D call uncertain. The V gene's germline CDR1 is LNHDA and CDR2 SQIVND (reference sequence). CDR3 length: 14 residues. The V end was cut by 5 bases, the J end by 0 bases, with 10 bases between. The CDR3 spells CASSPTLVNTEAFF. The CDR3 DNA reads TGTGCCAGTAGTCCCACTCTAGTGAACACTGAAGCTTTCTTT.

The J gene is TRBJ2-3, the V gene TRBV25-1; 8 bases fit TRBD1. The CDR3 contains 15 residues. Germline CDR1 and CDR2: MGHDK and SYGVNS. Trimming at V came to 4 bases and at J to 6 bases, leaving 9 bases not matched to a gene. This CDR3 is CASSGFAGGEDTQYF. CDR3 nucleotide sequence: TGTGCCAGCAGTGGGTTTGCAGGGGGCGAGGATACGCAGTATTTT.

The gene calls are TRBV5-1 and TRBJ2-1, with TRBD2 matching over 11 bases. Trimming removed 0 bases from V and 0 bases from J; junction bases left unmatched: 8. This CDR3 has 19 amino acids. The germline V gene encodes CDR1 SGHRS and CDR2 YFSETQ. CDR3 bases: TGCGCCAGCAGCTTGGTGGTAGCGGGAGGGCCGAGCTCCTACAATGAGCAGTTCTTC. Protein: CASSLVVAGGPSSYNEQFF.

J is TRBJ1-6 and V is TRBV6-1; 12 positions agree with TRBD1. Per the germline V gene, CDR1 is MNHNS and CDR2 is SASEGT. This CDR3 comprises 17 residues. V was pared by 4 bases and J by 7 bases, with 8 bases of the junction left unmatched. This CDR3 reads CASSGPPGQGANSPLHF. CDR3 sequence (DNA): TGTGCCAGCAGTGGCCCCCCGGGACAGGGGGCAAATTCACCCCTCCACTTT.

The genes are TRBV30 and TRBJ2-1; 7 nucleotides align to TRBD2. This CDR3 is 13 amino acids long. The germline gives CDR1 GTSNPN, CDR2 SVGIG (reference sequence). The J segment lost 7 bases and the V segment lost 4 bases, leaving 7 bases of the junction unmatched. CDR3 sequence (DNA): TGTGCCTGGATGAGGGAGGGGCTGAATGAGCAGTTCTTC. Amino acids: CAWMREGLNEQFF.

Worth noting for this clone: This specimen includes other DNA sequences encoding the same CDR3. This sequence joins TRBV12-5 and TRBJ2-7; 7 bases agree with TRBD2. The V and J ends lost 6 bases and 6 bases, in that order; junction bases with no gene match: 5. The germline V gene encodes CDR1 LGHNT and CDR2 FRNRAP. This CDR3 has 12 amino acids. CDR3 sequence: CASGRETGEQYV. DNA for the CDR3: TGTGCTAGTGGGCGGGAGACGGGCGAGCAGTACGTC.

In this sample, this clone turned up a few times. The chain is built from TRBV4-3 and TRBJ2-7; D might be TRBD1 (5 bases). CDR1 LGHNA and CDR2 YSLEER come from the germline V gene. This CDR3 is built from 15 residues. V was clipped by 1 base and J by 3 bases, with 13 bases between them. The CDR3 DNA is TGCGCCAGCAGCCAAGGGCAGGGTGTATTCTACGAGCAGTACTTC. It translates to CASSQGQGVFYEQYF.

The V gene is TRBV18, the J gene TRBJ1-3; D remains ambiguous. The CDR3 runs 15 residues. Trimming pared 4 bases from V and 0 bases from J, leaving 10 bases between. From germline, CDR1 is KGHSH and CDR2 LQKENI. The CDR3 is CASSQTVNSGNTIYF. DNA for the CDR3: TGTGCCAGCTCACAAACGGTCAACTCTGGAAACACCATATATTTT.